These 21 T cell receptor beta chains came from one sample sequenced in a study of tumor and adjacent non-tumor tissue in lung cancer (dated by TCRdb to the late 2010s). RNA was isolated from bulk, unsorted tissue, and RNA quality was assessed with a NanoDrop ND-1000 and an Agilent 2100. The protocol used for the library was multiplex PCR. Instrument on record: Illumina HiSeq 2500. TCRbeta libraries were built by three rounds of nested PCR using primers (Table S4), following protocols modified from ARM-PCR. TCRdb took the public reads, trimmed them with fastp at Q25, ran MiXCR for clone calling and kept in-frame beta chains. Merged by CDR3 protein, the rows form single entries marked with the most common genes and DNA. The sample table holds 90,000 or so distinct CDR3 sequences, of which roughly two thirds were seen once. Around 16% of the sample rests with the top ten. The sequenced sample consisted of lung tumor tissue. The receptors derive from a man between 65 and 85 years old with non-small cell lung cancer.

On this clonotype: The junction departs from germline at one end; a sequencing error may be responsible. The gene calls are TRBV10-3 and TRBJ2-7, with a weak D call TRBD2 (6 bases). The CDR3 totals 13 residues. The germline V gene has CDR1 ENHRY and CDR2 SYGVKD. The CDR3 loop is CVIRPGVAYEQYF. CDR3 coding DNA: TGTGTCATCAGGCCGGGGGTAGCCTACGAGCAGTACTTC.

This clonotype was picked up many times. The chain uses TRBV29-1 and TRBJ1-2, with D unclear. V lost 4 bases to trimming and J lost 5 bases, with 20 bases between them. Germline lookup yields CDR1 SQVTM and CDR2 ANQGSEA. The CDR3 loop spans 15 amino acids. This CDR3 is CSVVAASLTQYGYTF. The CDR3 DNA reads as TGCAGCGTTGTTGCCGCAAGCCTGACACAGTATGGCTACACCTTC.

This clonotype was detected many times. This chain joins TRBV6-6 and TRBJ2-7, with TRBD1 as a possible D gene (5 bases). Germline V CDR1 and CDR2: MNHNY, SVGAGI (reference sequence). The CDR3 covers 12 residues. The CDR3 sequence is CASSYSSTALLV. The CDR3 region has the DNA TGTGCCAGCAGTTACTCCTCGACAGCCCTCCTCGTC.

Ten or more counts support this clonotype. V gene TRBV29-1 combines with J gene TRBJ2-2; D gene unclear. The V and J ends lost 5 bases and 4 bases respectively, with 8 bases between them. Germline loops: CDR1 SQVTM, CDR2 ANQGSEA. The CDR3 has 12 residues. In DNA form, the CDR3 reads TGCAGCGTTCAGCGCGGCACCGGGGAGCTGTTTTTT. This gives the protein CSVQRGTGELFF.

To note about this clonotype: It may be a read error: a sequence one base away is much more abundant. The genes are TRBV5-6 and TRBJ2-1; the match to TRBD2 covers 10 bases. Germline values: CDR1 SGHDT, CDR2 YYEEEE. V shed 2 bases, J shed 8 bases, and the junction held 7 bases outside the gene matches. The CDR3 length is 15 residues. This CDR3 reads CASSFNSGGYDEQFF. CDR3 sequence (DNA): TGTGCCAGCAGCTTCAATAGCGGGGGGTACGATGAGCAGTTCTTC.

This rearrangement joins TRBV5-1 to TRBJ1-1; 8 positions agree with TRBD1. J was trimmed by 5 bases and V by 0 bases; bases with no gene match: 0. The germline gives CDR1 SGHRS, CDR2 YFSETQ. The CDR3 loop spans 13 amino acids. The CDR3 protein is CASSLDRGTEAFF. CDR3 coding DNA: TGCGCCAGCAGCTTGGACAGGGGGACTGAAGCTTTCTTT. The whole variable domain, remainder taken from reference TRBV5-1 and TRBJ1-1, is KAGVTQTPRYLIKTRGQQVTLSCSPISGHRSVSWYQQTPGQGLQFLFEYFSETQRNKGNFPGRFSGRQFSNSRSEMNVSTLELGDSALYLCASSLDRGTEAFFGQGTRLTVV.

The rearrangement joins TRBV29-1 to TRBJ2-5, with D possibly being TRBD1 (5 bases). CDR1 is SQVTM, CDR2 ANQGSEA, per germline. V was cut by 6 bases and J by 2 bases, with 13 bases left in between. CDR3 length: 13 amino acids. The CDR3 DNA reads TGCAGCGTCGATGGCAGACAGCAAGAGACCCAGTACTTC. Translated: CSVDGRQQETQYF.

This clonotype has just a few counts. A single base separates this from a much larger clone, so it may be a read error. The V gene is TRBV6-6, the J gene TRBJ1-3, with D hard to call. The V gene's germline CDR1 is MNHNY and CDR2 SVGAGI (reference sequence). The CDR3 is 13 amino acids. The DNA of the CDR3 is TGTGCCAGCAGTCCCCGGGGAGGAAACGCCATATATTTT. Residues: CASSPRGGNAIYF.

As for this clonotype: One end of the junction is discordant with germline, which a read error may explain. J is TRBJ2-7 and V is TRBV13, with D maybe TRBD1 (6 bases). Per the germline V gene, CDR1 is PRHDT and CDR2 is FYEKMQ (reference sequence). CDR3 size: 11 residues. Here the CDR3 DNA reads TGTGCCAGCAGCCACAGGGACGAGCAGTATTTC. Amino acids: CASSHRDEQYF. Complete variable domain (other parts from reference TRBV13 and TRBJ2-7): AAGVIQSPRHLIKEKRETATLKCYPIPRHDTVYWYQQGPGQDPQFLISFYEKMQSDKGSIPDRFSAQQFSDYHSELNMSSLELGDSALYFCASSHRDEQYFGPGTRLTVT.

A remark on this clonotype: The conserved final phenylalanine or tryptophan is absent from the CDR3, which likely points to a read error. It is unclear where the CDR3 begins or ends on the DNA, so no DNA is shown, and the CDR3 is as TCRdb lists it. The chain uses TRBV11-2 and TRBJ2-5; TRBD1, the table's D call, lacks a check against the DNA. The CDR3 sequence runs 17 residues, both termini included. Germline CDR1 reads SGHAT; CDR2 reads FQNNGV. This CDR3 is CTSSSRGQGKRQETLYL.

Note on this clonotype: No conserved phenylalanine or tryptophan ends this CDR3, so it is likely a read error. The chain carries TRBV4-1 and TRBJ2-3, with D possibly matching TRBD1 (6 bases). The CDR3 has 12 amino acids. The V and J ends lost 2 bases and 10 bases respectively, with 10 bases between them. CDR1 MGHRA and CDR2 YSYEKL come from the germline V gene. CDR3 in amino acids: CASSQRQDAQYI. For the CDR3, the DNA is TGCGCCAGCAGCCAAAGACAGGATGCGCAGTATATT.

This clonotype was counted many times. This chain links TRBV24-1 with TRBJ2-5; perhaps TRBD1 as D (5 bases). V was cut by 3 bases and J by 5 bases, with 12 bases left in between. The CDR3 contains 14 residues. Germline V CDR1 and CDR2: KGHDR, SFDVKD. DNA of the CDR3: TGTGCCACCAGTGATCGACAGAGTTGGGAGACCCAGTACTTC. Encoded protein: CATSDRQSWETQYF.

The chain carries TRBV29-1 and TRBJ1-1; the match to TRBD1 covers 8 bases. Germline assignment: CDR1 SQVTM and CDR2 ANQGSEA. CDR3 length: 16 residues. The CDR3 spells CRVRYRTGSMSTEAFF. CDR3 sequence (DNA): TGCAGAGTCCGTTATAGGACAGGGTCCATGAGTACTGAAGCTTTCTTT. Based on the CDR3 plus reference TRBV29-1 and TRBJ1-1, the full variable domain is SAVISQKPSRDICQRGTSLTIQCQVDSQVTMMFWYRQQPGQSLTLIATANQGSEATYESGFVIDKFPISRPNLTFSTLTVSNMSPEDSSIYLCRVRYRTGSMSTEAFFGQGTRLTVV.

As for this clonotype: This clone may be a read error of a much larger clone one base away. The rearrangement uses TRBV30 and TRBJ2-7; TRBD1 matches at 10 bases. Germline CDR1 GTSNPN, CDR2 SVGIG (reference sequence). The CDR3 runs to 13 residues. In nucleotides, the CDR3 is TGTACCTGGGGGAGACAGGGGGCGAAAGAGCAGTACTTC. Protein: CTWGRQGAKEQYF.

Remarks on this clonotype: A junction end diverges from the germline sequence, so it may reflect a read error. CDR3: CSVGMFGEQCF. The CDR3 DNA is TGCAGCGTTGGCATGTTTGGGGAGCAGTGCTTC. The chain carries TRBV29-1 and TRBJ2-7; tentative D call: TRBD2 (5 bases). Germline loops: CDR1 SQVTM, CDR2 ANQGSEA. The CDR3 sequence is 11 residues long.

Note on this clonotype: Given a much more abundant clone one base away, this may be a read error. The chain links TRBV20-1 to TRBJ1-2, with 12 nucleotides matching TRBD1. The CDR3 is 14 residues long. Losses at the gene ends were 3 bases for V and 7 bases for J; bases not matched to a gene: 6. The germline V gene encodes CDR1 DFQATT and CDR2 SNEGSKA (reference sequence). CDR3 bases: TGCAGTGCTAGGGGACAGGGGGCATGGTTTGGCTACACCTTC. It specifies CSARGQGAWFGYTF.

On this clonotype itself: Just one base apart from a much larger clone, this may be a read error. The gene calls are TRBV29-1 and TRBJ2-5; D is unclear. The V gene's germline CDR1 is SQVTM and CDR2 ANQGSEA. The V end was cut by 4 bases, the J end by 7 bases, with 4 bases between. The CDR3 consists of 9 residues. CDR3 sequence reads: CSVGGTQYF. The CDR3 nucleotides are TGCAGCGTTGGAGGGACCCAGTACTTC.

Notes on this clonotype: This may be a read error: a much more frequent sequence differs by one nucleotide. The chain recombines TRBV28 with TRBJ2-7; D might be TRBD1 (5 bases). Germline CDR1 and CDR2: MDHEN and SYDVKM. With 5 bases removed from V and 6 bases from J, the gap between germline ends came to 11 bases. The CDR3 loop spans 12 amino acids. The CDR3 DNA reads TGTGCCAGCAGTGTTACAGGCTGCGAGCAGTACTTC. This codes for CASSVTGCEQYF.

With respect to this clonotype: A much bigger clone sits one base away, suggesting this may be a read error. The genes are TRBV30 and TRBJ2-7, with D unclear. Trimming removed 5 bases at V and 6 bases at J, with 11 bases between. Germline V gives CDR1 GTSNPN, CDR2 SVGIG (reference sequence). This CDR3 spans 11 amino acids. In DNA, the CDR3 is TGTGCCTGGGCTGGAGATATCGAGCAGTACTTC. Protein product: CAWAGDIEQYF.

The sample holds one count of this clonotype. A junction end diverges from the germline sequence, so it may reflect a read error. The chain joins TRBV28 to TRBJ2-7, with D perhaps matching TRBD2 (6 bases). The CDR3 spans 15 residues. CDR1 and CDR2 from the germline V gene are MDHEN and SYDVKM. CDR3 residues: CASRIAVAGSYEQYF. CDR3 bases: TGTGCAAGCAGAATAGCGGTGGCAGGGTCCTACGAGCAGTACTTC. The whole variable domain, remainder taken from reference TRBV28 and TRBJ2-7, is DVKVTQSSRYLVKRTGEKVFLECVQDMDHENMFWYRQDPGLGLRLIYFSYDVKMKEKGDIPEGYSVSREKKERFSLILESASTNQTSMYLCASRIAVAGSYEQYFGPGTRLTVT.

Concerning this clonotype: A much larger clone is a single base away; this may be a read error. The chain uses TRBV12-3 or TRBV12-4 and TRBJ1-3; maybe TRBD1 (5 bases). The CDR3 has 13 residues. The CDR3 DNA reads as TGTGCAAACCAAGCGGGGCCCAGAAACACCGTATATTTT. This gives the protein CANQAGPRNTVYF.